The sequence of this T cell receptor beta chain was determined in a study of blood T cell repertoires in COVID-19 (dated by TCRdb to about 2020). At the level of the whole study: Collaborator samples came from the United States, Italy and Spain and covered acute and convalescent phases of COVID-19. Sample metadata almost always included a de-identified subject ID, COVID-19 status, age in years and sex. Deeply sampled blood TCRbeta repertoires from subjects exposed to, actively infected with, or recovered from COVID-19 were included in the dataset. The prospective study material was composed of cDNA or gDNA derived from T cells, B-cell-depleted T cells, or PBMCs. Where available, HLA class I and class II types were taken from metadata supplied by the sample provider and were not determined by assay-based typing. Samples came from the ongoing ImmuneRACE study (first 160 participants) plus 1,254 subjects from 6 global collaborators. The repertoires were made available in a free public database intended to serve as a resource for research on the immune response to SARS-CoV-2.

Collaborating institutions collected whole blood in K2EDTA tubes following their own protocols. Collaborator samples were shipped for TCRbeta analysis as frozen whole blood, isolated PBMCs, or DNA extracted from either sample type. What the study reported, not specific to this receptor: Clinical and demographic metadata were provided uncurated, with the amount varying by source and participant.

Taken from cysteine to phenylalanine, the CDR3 has 18 residues. The retained sequence is limited to the CDR3, 54 bases, with the frame set at the first base. CDR1 SGHVS and CDR2 FQNEAQ are derived from the germline V gene. V trim: 1 base; J trim: 4 bases; unmatched bases: 10. Of note for this clone: This clone's antigen is unknown. Per-base qualities were not stored, and no clone one base away is much larger.

TCRbeta CDR3 regions were amplified from genomic DNA using the immunoSEQ Assay, a bias-controlled multiplex PCR. Regarding the original processing steps: The number of nucleated cells in each sample was estimated by amplification of reference gene primers within the assay. Sequence reads were collapsed and filtered to measure the absolute abundance of every unique TCRbeta CDR3 rearrangement. For each sample, productive Simpson clonality was calculated by taking the square root of Simpson's diversity index across productive rearrangements. The clones in this table, taken by TCRdb from immuneACCESS, are in-frame only. Not every clone is retained; where verified, under half of the shortfall comes from an unresolved V gene, and the cause of the rest is unknown. That table furnishes V, J and clone size, whereas the DNA furnished D and trimming. The sample contains some 120,000 clones, 75% to 90% of them found a single time. About 2% of the sample belongs to the ten largest clones.

The chain is encoded by TRBV7-8 joined to TRBJ2-2; 9 bases in the middle match TRBD2. Sequenced sample: peripheral blood. The receptor comes from a man aged 65-85 years with acute or convalescent COVID-19. The CDR3 protein is CASSLGVAGVASTGELFF. The DNA is TGTGCCAGCAGCTTAGGGGTAGCGGGGGTGGCGAGCACCGGGGAGCTGTTTTTT.